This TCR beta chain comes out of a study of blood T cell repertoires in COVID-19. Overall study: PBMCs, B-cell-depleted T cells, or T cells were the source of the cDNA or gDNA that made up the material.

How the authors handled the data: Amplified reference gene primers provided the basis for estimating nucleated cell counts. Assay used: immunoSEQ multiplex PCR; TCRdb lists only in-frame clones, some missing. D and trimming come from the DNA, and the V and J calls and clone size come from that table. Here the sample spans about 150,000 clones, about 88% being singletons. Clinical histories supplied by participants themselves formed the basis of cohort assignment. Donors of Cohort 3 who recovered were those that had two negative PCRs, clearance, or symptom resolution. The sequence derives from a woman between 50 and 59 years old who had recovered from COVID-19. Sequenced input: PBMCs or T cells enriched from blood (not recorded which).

The CDR3 DNA sequence: TGTGCCAGCAGTCTTACGACAGCTAACTATGGCTACACCTTC. The encoded protein is CASSLTTANYGYTF. This chain joins TRBV7-9 and TRBJ1-2, with TRBD1 as a possible D gene (5 bases). This CDR3 comprises 14 residues. CDR1 and CDR2 from the germline V gene are SEHNR and FQNEAQ (reference sequence). V was clipped by 6 bases and J by 0 bases, with 11 bases between them.